This T cell receptor beta chain emerged from a study of cytomegalovirus exposure and HLA in healthy donors. In the PCR, 60 Vbeta and 13 Jbeta primers were used. Profiling relied on immunoSEQ multiplex PCR, and the TCRdb table lists in-frame clones only, not all of them. The data contain around 210,000 clones, 80% to 90% of them singletons. This clone occurred once. Its antigen remains unknown. Study findings and constraints: The authors enumerated some 160 TCR beta chains as linked to cytomegalovirus. With later analysis, a missense DCLRE1C variant became linked to TCR beta V- and J-gene trimming.

Trimming took off 5 bases at V and 7 bases at J, with 12 bases between the two ends. Germline CDR1 is SGHVS and CDR2 is FNYEAQ. This CDR3 spans 13 amino acids. This sequence joins TRBV7-6 and TRBJ1-3; maybe TRBD1 (6 bases). The clonotype comes from a girl aged 2-10 years in good health and CMV-seronegative. The sample taken for sequencing was PBMCs. The CDR3 DNA reads TGTGCCAGCAGCCGGGACCAGGGGAACACCATATATTTT. This translates into CASSRDQGNTIYF.